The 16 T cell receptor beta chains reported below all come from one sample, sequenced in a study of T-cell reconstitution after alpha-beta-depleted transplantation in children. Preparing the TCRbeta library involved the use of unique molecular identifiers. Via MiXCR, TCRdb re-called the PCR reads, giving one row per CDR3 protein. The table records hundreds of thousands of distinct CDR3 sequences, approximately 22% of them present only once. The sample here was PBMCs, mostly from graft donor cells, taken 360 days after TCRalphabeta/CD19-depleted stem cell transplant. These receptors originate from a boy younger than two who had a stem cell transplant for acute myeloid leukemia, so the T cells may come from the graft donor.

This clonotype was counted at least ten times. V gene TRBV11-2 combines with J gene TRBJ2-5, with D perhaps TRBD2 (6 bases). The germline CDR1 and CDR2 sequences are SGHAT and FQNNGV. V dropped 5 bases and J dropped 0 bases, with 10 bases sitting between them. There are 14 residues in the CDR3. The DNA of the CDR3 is TGTGCCAGCAGCACTGGGACTCACCAAGAGACCCAGTACTTC. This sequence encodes CASSTGTHQETQYF.

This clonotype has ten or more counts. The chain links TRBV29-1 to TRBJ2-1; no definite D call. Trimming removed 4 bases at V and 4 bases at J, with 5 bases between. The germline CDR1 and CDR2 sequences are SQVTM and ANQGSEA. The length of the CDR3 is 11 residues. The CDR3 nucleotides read TGCAGCGTTGGTCAGTACAATGAGCAGTTCTTC. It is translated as CSVGQYNEQFF.

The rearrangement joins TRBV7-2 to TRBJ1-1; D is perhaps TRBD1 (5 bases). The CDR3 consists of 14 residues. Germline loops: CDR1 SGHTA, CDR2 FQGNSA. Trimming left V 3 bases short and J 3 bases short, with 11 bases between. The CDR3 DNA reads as TGTGCCAGCAGCTTGATTTTGACAGACACTGAAGCTTTCTTT. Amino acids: CASSLILTDTEAFF. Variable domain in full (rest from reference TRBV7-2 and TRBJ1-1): GAGVSQSPSNKVTEKGKDVELRCDPISGHTALYWYRQSLGQGLEFLIYFQGNSAPDKSGLPSDRFSAERTGGSVSTLTIQRTQQEDSAVYLCASSLILTDTEAFFGQGTRLTVV.

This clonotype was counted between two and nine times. Here the CDR3 DNA reads TGTGCCAGCAGCTTAAATGGGCGGCAGTACCAAGAGACCCAGTACTTC. Translated, it gives CASSLNGRQYQETQYF. The chain links TRBV7-2 to TRBJ2-5; D gene unclear. This CDR3 spans 16 amino acids. Germline CDR1 reads SGHTA; CDR2 reads FQGNSA. V was pared by 2 bases and J by 0 bases, with 13 bases between.

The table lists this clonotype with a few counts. CDR3 amino acids: CATSRDTRQGVRNEQFF. CDR3 sequence (DNA): TGTGCCACCAGCAGAGATACTCGCCAGGGGGTAAGGAATGAGCAGTTCTTC. The V call is TRBV15, the J call TRBJ2-1, with 7 bases lining up with TRBD1. V lost 0 bases to trimming and J lost 7 bases; unmatched junction nucleotides: 12. The V gene's germline CDR1 is LNHNV and CDR2 YYDKDF (reference sequence). CDR3 size: 17 residues.

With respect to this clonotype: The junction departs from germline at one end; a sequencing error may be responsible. The CDR3 DNA is TGTGCCAGCAGCCCTCAGCGGGGGCCAGATACGCATTATTTT. Protein product: CASSPQRGPDTHYF. The rearrangement links TRBV7-2 to TRBJ2-3; 8 bases align to TRBD2. CDR1 is SGHTA and CDR2 is FQGNSA in the germline V gene. The CDR3 is 14 amino acids.

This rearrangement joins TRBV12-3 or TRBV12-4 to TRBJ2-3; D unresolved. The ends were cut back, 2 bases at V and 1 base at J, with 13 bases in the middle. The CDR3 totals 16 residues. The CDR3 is CASSLNGRVGTDTQYF. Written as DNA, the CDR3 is TGTGCCAGCAGTTTAAACGGGCGAGTCGGCACAGATACGCAGTATTTT.

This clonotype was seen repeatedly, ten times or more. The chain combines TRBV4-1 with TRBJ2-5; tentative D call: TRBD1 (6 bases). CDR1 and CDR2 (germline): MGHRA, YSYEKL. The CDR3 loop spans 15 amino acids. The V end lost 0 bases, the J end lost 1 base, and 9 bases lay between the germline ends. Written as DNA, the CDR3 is TGCGCCAGCAGCCAAGACGAAGGGGGCCAAGAGACCCAGTACTTC. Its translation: CASSQDEGGQETQYF.

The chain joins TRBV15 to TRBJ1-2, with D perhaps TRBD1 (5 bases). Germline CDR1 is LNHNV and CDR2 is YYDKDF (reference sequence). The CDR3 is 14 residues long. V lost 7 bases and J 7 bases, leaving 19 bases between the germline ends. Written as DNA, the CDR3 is TGTGCCACCATGGTCCGCGGAGGGGCTGGTGGCTACACCTTC. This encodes CATMVRGGAGGYTF.

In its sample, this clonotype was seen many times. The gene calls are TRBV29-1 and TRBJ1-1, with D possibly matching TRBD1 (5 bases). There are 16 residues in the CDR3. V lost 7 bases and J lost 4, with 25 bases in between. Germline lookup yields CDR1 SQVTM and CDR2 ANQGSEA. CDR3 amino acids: CSALPSQAGEATEAFF. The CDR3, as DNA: TGCAGCGCCCTACCCTCTCAGGCGGGGGAGGCCACTGAAGCTTTCTTT.

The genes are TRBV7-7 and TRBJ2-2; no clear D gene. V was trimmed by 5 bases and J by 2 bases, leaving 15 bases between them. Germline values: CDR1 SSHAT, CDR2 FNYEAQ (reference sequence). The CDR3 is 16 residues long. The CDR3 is CASSPSPVTNTGELFF. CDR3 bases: TGTGCCAGCAGCCCAAGTCCCGTAACTAACACCGGGGAGCTGTTTTTT. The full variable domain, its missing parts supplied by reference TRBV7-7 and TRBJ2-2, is GAGVSQSPRYKVTKRGQDVTLRCDPISSHATLYWYQQALGQGPEFLTYFNYEAQPDKSGLPSDRFSAERPEGSISTLTIQRTEQRDSAMYRCASSPSPVTNTGELFFGEGSRLTVL.

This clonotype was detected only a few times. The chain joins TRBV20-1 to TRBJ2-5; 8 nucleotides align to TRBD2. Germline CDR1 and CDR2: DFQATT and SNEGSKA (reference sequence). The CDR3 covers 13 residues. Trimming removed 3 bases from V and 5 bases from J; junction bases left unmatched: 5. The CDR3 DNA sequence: TGCAGTGCTAGCGGGGGGGCCCAGGAGACCCAGTACTTC. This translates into CSASGGAQETQYF.

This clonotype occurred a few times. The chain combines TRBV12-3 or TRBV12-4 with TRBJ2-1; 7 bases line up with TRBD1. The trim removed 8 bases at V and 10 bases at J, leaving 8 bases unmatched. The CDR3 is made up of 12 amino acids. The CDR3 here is CASQTGFREQFF. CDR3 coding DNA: TGTGCCAGCCAGACAGGGTTCAGGGAGCAGTTCTTC.

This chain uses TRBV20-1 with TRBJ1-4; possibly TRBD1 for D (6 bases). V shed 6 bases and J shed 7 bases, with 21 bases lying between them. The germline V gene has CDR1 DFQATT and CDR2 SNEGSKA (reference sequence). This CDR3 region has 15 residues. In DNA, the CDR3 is TGCAGTGCCCCACACCTACAGGAGGGGGGTGAAAAACTGTTTTTT. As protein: CSAPHLQEGGEKLFF.

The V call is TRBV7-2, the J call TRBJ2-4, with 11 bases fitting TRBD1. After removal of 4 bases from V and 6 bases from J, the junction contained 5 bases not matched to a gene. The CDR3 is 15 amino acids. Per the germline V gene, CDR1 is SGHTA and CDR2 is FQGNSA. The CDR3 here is CASSSGGTGGNIQYF. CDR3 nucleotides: TGTGCCAGCAGCTCCGGCGGGACAGGGGGAAACATTCAGTACTTC.

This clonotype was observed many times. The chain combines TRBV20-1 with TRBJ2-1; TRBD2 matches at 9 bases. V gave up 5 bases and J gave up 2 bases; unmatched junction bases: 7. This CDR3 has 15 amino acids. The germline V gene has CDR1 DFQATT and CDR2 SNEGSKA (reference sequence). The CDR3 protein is CSARLLAGPYNEQFF. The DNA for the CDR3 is TGCAGTGCTCGACTACTAGCGGGCCCCTACAATGAGCAGTTCTTC.